One and the same sample provided the 22 T cell receptor beta chains below, sequenced in a study of T cells in Graves' hyperthyroidism and ophthalmopathy. Researchers took RNA transcripts and amplified the TCR beta CDR3 regions from them. The HTBI primer set was used in a first-round RT-PCR of the TCR CDR3. One entry per CDR3 protein results from TCRdb running MiXCR on the multiplex PCR reads. The sample carries about 130,000 distinct CDR3 sequences, approximately 20% recorded once. Source material: blood. The receptors originated from a woman in her fifties or sixties with Graves' hyperthyroidism that later progressed to Graves' ophthalmopathy.

The chain uses TRBV11-3 and TRBJ2-1; D tentatively reads TRBD1 or TRBD2 (5 bases each). V lost 1 base and J 7 bases, leaving 17 bases between the germline ends. The CDR3 is 16 amino acids. Germline V gene lookup returns CDR1 SGHNT and CDR2 YENEEA. Here the CDR3 DNA reads TGTGCCAGCAGCTTAGTTGGGGGTGCCTATTTTAATGAGCAGTTCTTC. Translation gives CASSLVGGAYFNEQFF. The full variable domain, its missing parts supplied by reference TRBV11-3 and TRBJ2-1, is EAGVVQSPRYKIIEKKQPVAFWCNPISGHNTLYWYLQNLGQGPELLIRYENEEAVDDSQLPKDRFSAERLKGVDSTLKIQPAELGDSAVYLCASSLVGGAYFNEQFFGPGTRLTVL.

The chain employs TRBV28 and TRBJ2-7, with D hard to call. The germline V and J ends were trimmed by 3 bases and 2 bases, with 14 bases remaining between them. The CDR3 is 15 residues long. Germline loops: CDR1 MDHEN, CDR2 SYDVKM. CDR3: CASSFENAPAYEQYF. The CDR3, as DNA: TGTGCCAGCAGTTTTGAGAACGCCCCAGCCTACGAGCAGTACTTC.

This clonotype was counted many times. This sequence joins TRBV28 and TRBJ2-7, with 7 bases that match TRBD1. Germline V gene sequence: CDR1 MDHEN, CDR2 SYDVKM. Trimming cost V 8 bases and J 2 bases; bases outside gene matches: 15. CDR3 size: 16 residues. In nucleotides, the CDR3 is TGTGCCAGCCGGGGATATTCCGGGACAGATACCTACGAGCAGTACTTC. This sequence encodes CASRGYSGTDTYEQYF.

About this clonotype: This sequence may be a read error, since a much larger clone differs from it by one base. The rearrangement links TRBV2 to TRBJ1-2; TRBD1 agrees at 9 bases. The CDR3 is 13 residues long. The junction had 4 bases not matched to a gene; V was cut back by 7 bases and J by 4 bases. The germline V gene encodes CDR1 SNHLY and CDR2 FYNNEI. CDR3 region: CASTSGQGYGYTF. The CDR3 coding sequence is TGTGCCAGCACGTCGGGACAGGGCTATGGCTACACCTTC.

The chain uses TRBV7-2 and TRBJ1-2; TRBD1 aligns across 8 bases. J gave up 0 bases and V 5 bases, and 2 bases lay outside the gene matches. Germline V lookup: CDR1 SGHTA, CDR2 FQGNSA. The CDR3 has 14 amino acids. CDR3 sequence (DNA): TGTGCCAGCAGCCGGACAGGGACTAACTATGGCTACACCTTC. Protein product: CASSRTGTNYGYTF.

In the case of this clonotype: This may arise from a read error, as a much more abundant clone is one base away. V usage is TRBV5-5 and J usage is TRBJ2-1, with a tentative D call TRBD1 (5 bases). The CDR3 covers 17 residues. V lost 1 base and J lost 10, with 24 bases in between. Germline assignment: CDR1 SGHKS and CDR2 YYEKEE (reference sequence). The CDR3 sequence: CASSLRHQGLSSYEQFF. CDR3 in DNA: TGTGCCAGCAGCTTGCGTCATCAGGGCCTCAGCTCCTACGAGCAGTTCTTC.

This clonotype was observed once. J is TRBJ1-5 and V is TRBV6-5; 9 nucleotides match TRBD1. After removal of 4 bases from V and 1 base from J, the junction contained 5 bases not matched to a gene. The CDR3 is 16 amino acids. Germline values: CDR1 MNHEY, CDR2 SVGAGI. CDR3 sequence: CASSSHRGPSNQPQHF. In DNA, the CDR3 is TGTGCCAGCAGTTCCCACAGGGGGCCGAGCAATCAGCCCCAGCATTTT.

This clonotype was observed a handful of times. The CDR3 DNA sequence: TGCAGCGTCCACCGTCCGGGGGGGTTGATGAACACTGAAGCTTTCTTT. It translates to CSVHRPGGLMNTEAFF. The chain links TRBV29-1 to TRBJ1-1; D is perhaps TRBD1 (5 bases). The CDR3 runs 16 residues. The V gene lost 6 bases and the J gene lost 0 bases, with 20 bases spanning the gap. CDR1 and CDR2 from the germline V gene are SQVTM and ANQGSEA. The full variable domain, rest sourced from reference TRBV29-1 and TRBJ1-1, is SAVISQKPSRDICQRGTSLTIQCQVDSQVTMMFWYRQQPGQSLTLIATANQGSEATYESGFVIDKFPISRPNLTFSTLTVSNMSPEDSSIYLCSVHRPGGLMNTEAFFGQGTRLTVV.

This clonotype was seen at least ten times. This rearrangement joins TRBV3-1 to TRBJ2-5; 7 nucleotides match TRBD1. Looked up from germline, CDR1 is LGHDT and CDR2 is YNNKEL (reference sequence). The CDR3 has 12 residues. Trimming removed 6 bases from V and 4 bases from J; junction bases left unmatched: 2. The CDR3 sequence is CASRPGGETQYF. The DNA of the CDR3 is TGTGCCAGCAGACCAGGGGGAGAGACCCAGTACTTC.

V and J are TRBV12-3 or TRBV12-4 and TRBJ2-5; 9 bases line up with TRBD1. The length of the CDR3 is 14 residues. The junction had 8 bases not matched to a gene; V was cut back by 5 bases and J by 7 bases. CDR3 in DNA: TGTGCCAGCAGTCCCGGACAGGGGTTTGGGACCCAGTACTTC. Translation gives CASSPGQGFGTQYF.

This sequence joins TRBV28 and TRBJ2-7; D remains unclear. Germline V gene data show CDR1 as MDHEN and CDR2 as SYDVKM. The CDR3 runs 13 residues. Trimming removed 7 bases at V and 6 bases at J, with 16 bases between. The CDR3 loop is CASISAQRSEQYF. The DNA of the CDR3 is TGTGCCAGCATATCCGCCCAGAGGAGCGAGCAGTACTTC.

This clonotype was observed at least ten times. The limits of the CDR3 on the DNA are not certain, so only TCRdb's listed CDR3 is given. The chain carries TRBV28 and TRBJ1-5; the table's D call TRBD1 went unverified against the DNA. Counting both end residues, the CDR3 totals 15 amino acids. Germline V CDR1 and CDR2: MDHEN, SYDVKM. This CDR3 reads CASILGGEVNQPQHF.

The V and J genes are TRBV6-5 and TRBJ2-7; 9 bases match TRBD1. Germline V gene sequence: CDR1 MNHEY, CDR2 SVGAGI. J gave up 3 bases and V 3 bases, and 6 bases lay outside the gene matches. The CDR3 extends over 15 amino acids. The CDR3 DNA follows: TGTGCCAGCAGTTATCCGGGACAGGGTTACTACGAGCAGTACTTC. Translating it yields CASSYPGQGYYEQYF.

The rearrangement joins TRBV6-9 to TRBJ2-3; 10 nucleotides align to TRBD2. V was pared by 3 bases and J by 1 base, with 1 base of the junction left unmatched. The CDR3 totals 15 residues. The germline CDR1 and CDR2 sequences are MNHGY and SVAAGI. CDR3 bases: TGTGCCAGCAGTTACCTAGCGGGAGGCACAGATACGCAGTATTTT. This translates into CASSYLAGGTDTQYF.

This clonotype was detected ten times or more. CDR3 in DNA: TGTGCCAGCATATTCGCCGTCGGGCAGCCCCAGCATTTT. Translated: CASIFAVGQPQHF. The V call is TRBV2, the J call TRBJ1-5; D unresolved. Per the germline V gene, CDR1 is SNHLY and CDR2 is FYNNEI. CDR3 length equals 13 residues. V lost 7 bases and J 7 bases, leaving 14 bases between the germline ends.

J is TRBJ2-1 and V is TRBV3-1; TRBD1 aligns across 7 bases. The CDR3 sequence is 14 residues long. Germline trimming cut 6 bases from V and 8 bases from J; bases unmatched to any gene: 10. The germline CDR1 and CDR2 sequences are LGHDT and YNNKEL (reference sequence). Here the CDR3 reads CASSPAGTVDEQFF. CDR3 bases: TGTGCCAGCAGTCCCGCAGGGACAGTCGATGAGCAGTTCTTC.

This chain connects TRBV9 to TRBJ1-6; D uncertain. The CDR3 runs to 13 residues. The V end was cut by 1 base, the J end by 10 bases, with 9 bases between. Per the germline V gene, CDR1 is SGDLS and CDR2 is YYNGEE. CDR3 residues: CASSVSQSSPLHF. The CDR3 DNA follows: TGTGCCAGCAGCGTATCACAGTCCTCACCCCTCCACTTT.

Worth noting for this clonotype: Being one base from a much bigger clone, this may be a read error. The chain couples TRBV7-2 to TRBJ1-1, with D unresolved. The V end was cut by 3 bases, the J end by 6 bases, with 11 bases between. CDR3 length equals 13 residues. Germline CDR1 reads SGHTA; CDR2 reads FQGNSA. The CDR3 region has the DNA TGTGCCAGCAGCTTTTCCCAATTCGCTGAAGCTTTCTTT. Translated: CASSFSQFAEAFF.

At least ten counts were recorded for this clonotype. The genes are TRBV18 and TRBJ2-5, with D hard to call. CDR1 and CDR2 (germline): KGHSH, LQKENI. With 10 bases removed from V and 0 bases from J, the gap between germline ends came to 15 bases. CDR3 length: 14 residues. The CDR3 nucleotides read TGTGCCACCAAAACCGACCAGTACCAAGAGACCCAGTACTTC. Encoded protein: CATKTDQYQETQYF.

The rearrangement uses TRBV20-1 and TRBJ1-2; 11 bases map to TRBD1. Unmatched junction bases numbered 18, after V lost 5 bases and J lost 10 bases. Germline CDR1 reads DFQATT; CDR2 reads SNEGSKA (reference sequence). This CDR3 region has 16 residues. CDR3 amino acids: CSAPRTGGARLIDYTF. In DNA, the CDR3 is TGCAGTGCTCCAAGGACAGGGGGCGCCCGGCTTATAGACTACACCTTC.

The chain uses TRBV7-2 and TRBJ2-7, with TRBD2 as a possible D gene (6 bases). V lost 4 bases to trimming and J lost 1 base, with 8 bases between them. CDR1 and CDR2 (germline): SGHTA, FQGNSA. The CDR3 is 13 residues long. CDR3 region: CASSSSVSYEQYF. CDR3 DNA: TGTGCCAGCAGCTCTAGCGTATCCTACGAGCAGTACTTC. Complete variable domain (other parts from reference TRBV7-2 and TRBJ2-7): GAGVSQSPSNKVTEKGKDVELRCDPISGHTALYWYRQSLGQGLEFLIYFQGNSAPDKSGLPSDRFSAERTGGSVSTLTIQRTQQEDSAVYLCASSSSVSYEQYFGPGTRLTVT.

This clonotype was picked up a small number of times. This chain links TRBV28 with TRBJ1-2, with D perhaps TRBD1 (5 bases). This CDR3 region has 13 residues. Trimming stripped 4 bases from V and 6 bases from J, with 12 bases between. The germline CDR1 and CDR2 sequences are MDHEN and SYDVKM. The CDR3 DNA is TGTGCCAGCAGTTCAAGAAGAGGGGATGGCTACACCTTC. This encodes CASSSRRGDGYTF.